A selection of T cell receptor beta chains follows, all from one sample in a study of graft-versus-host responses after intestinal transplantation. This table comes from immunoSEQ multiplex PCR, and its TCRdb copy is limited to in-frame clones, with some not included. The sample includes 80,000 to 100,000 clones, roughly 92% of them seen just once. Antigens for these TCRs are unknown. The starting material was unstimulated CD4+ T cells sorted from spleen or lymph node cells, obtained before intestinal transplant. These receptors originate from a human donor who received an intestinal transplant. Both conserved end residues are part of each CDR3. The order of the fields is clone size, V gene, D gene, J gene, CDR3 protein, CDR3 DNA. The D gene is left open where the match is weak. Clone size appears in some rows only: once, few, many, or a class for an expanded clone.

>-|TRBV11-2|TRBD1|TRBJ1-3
CASSMTGGEGNTIYF
TGTGCCAGCAGCATGACAGGGGGCGAGGGAAACACCATATATTTT
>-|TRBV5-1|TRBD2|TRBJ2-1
CASTERDHSYNEQFF
TGCGCCAGCACCGAGCGGGACCACTCCTACAATGAGCAGTTCTTC
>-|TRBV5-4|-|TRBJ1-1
CASSLASARGHTEAFF
TGTGCCAGCAGCTTGGCCTCGGCCAGGGGACACACTGAAGCTTTCTTT
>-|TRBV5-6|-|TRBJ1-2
CASSLVQVYYGYTF
TGTGCCAGCAGCTTGGTGCAGGTCTACTATGGCTACACCTTC
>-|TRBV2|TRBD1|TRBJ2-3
CASGGDRGREDTQYF
TGTGCCAGCGGGGGGGACAGGGGGAGGGAAGATACGCAGTATTTT
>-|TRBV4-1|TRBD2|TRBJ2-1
CASSQTAVTSGSGNEQFF
TGCGCCAGCAGCCAAACGGCCGTTACTAGCGGGAGTGGAAATGAGCAGTTCTTC
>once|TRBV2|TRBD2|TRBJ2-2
CASSEGSGRNGAELFF
TGTGCCAGCAGTGAAGGGAGCGGGAGGAATGGCGCGGAGCTGTTTTTT
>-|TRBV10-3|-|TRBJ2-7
CAISEPEHLPNEQYF
TGTGCCATCAGTGAGCCGGAGCACCTCCCCAACGAGCAGTACTTC
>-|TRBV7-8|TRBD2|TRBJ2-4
CASSLFSASGGRDIQYF
TGTGCCAGCAGCTTATTTTCAGCTAGCGGAGGGCGGGACATTCAGTACTTC
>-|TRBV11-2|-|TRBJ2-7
CASSFSRDSSYEQYF
TGTGCCAGCAGCTTTAGCCGCGACAGCTCCTACGAGCAGTACTTC
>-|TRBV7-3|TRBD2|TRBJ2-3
CASSLSGGATDTQYF
TGTGCCAGCAGCTTAAGCGGGGGGGCCACAGATACGCAGTATTTT
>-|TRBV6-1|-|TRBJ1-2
CASSYRRSSNYGYTF
TGTGCCAGCAGCTACAGGCGCTCCAGCAACTATGGCTACACCTTC
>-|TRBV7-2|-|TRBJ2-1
CASSLRGGSEQFF
TGTGCCAGCAGCTTAAGAGGGGGAAGTGAGCAGTTCTTC
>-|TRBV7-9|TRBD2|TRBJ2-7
CASSHSGRTSYEQYF
TGTGCCAGCAGCCATAGCGGGAGGACCTCCTACGAGCAGTACTTC
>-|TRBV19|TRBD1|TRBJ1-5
CASSPQTGGNQPQHF
TGTGCCAGTAGTCCTCAGACAGGGGGGAATCAGCCCCAGCATTTT
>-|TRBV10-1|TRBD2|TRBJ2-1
CASSEWGAGGKDNEQFF
TGCGCCAGCAGTGAGTGGGGAGCGGGAGGAAAGGACAATGAGCAGTTCTTC
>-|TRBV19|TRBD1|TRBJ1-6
CASSNDRGNSPLHF
TGTGCCAGTAGTAATGACAGGGGTAATTCACCCCTCCACTTT
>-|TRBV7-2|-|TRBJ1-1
CASSLEVSVPEAFF
TGTGCCAGCAGCTTAGAAGTCTCGGTCCCTGAAGCTTTCTTT
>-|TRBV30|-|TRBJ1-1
CALMTSFNTEAFF
TGTGCCCTGATGACATCCTTCAACACTGAAGCTTTCTTT
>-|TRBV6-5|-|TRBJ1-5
CASRLEWGGNQPQHF
TGTGCCAGTCGACTAGAATGGGGTGGCAATCAGCCCCAGCATTTT